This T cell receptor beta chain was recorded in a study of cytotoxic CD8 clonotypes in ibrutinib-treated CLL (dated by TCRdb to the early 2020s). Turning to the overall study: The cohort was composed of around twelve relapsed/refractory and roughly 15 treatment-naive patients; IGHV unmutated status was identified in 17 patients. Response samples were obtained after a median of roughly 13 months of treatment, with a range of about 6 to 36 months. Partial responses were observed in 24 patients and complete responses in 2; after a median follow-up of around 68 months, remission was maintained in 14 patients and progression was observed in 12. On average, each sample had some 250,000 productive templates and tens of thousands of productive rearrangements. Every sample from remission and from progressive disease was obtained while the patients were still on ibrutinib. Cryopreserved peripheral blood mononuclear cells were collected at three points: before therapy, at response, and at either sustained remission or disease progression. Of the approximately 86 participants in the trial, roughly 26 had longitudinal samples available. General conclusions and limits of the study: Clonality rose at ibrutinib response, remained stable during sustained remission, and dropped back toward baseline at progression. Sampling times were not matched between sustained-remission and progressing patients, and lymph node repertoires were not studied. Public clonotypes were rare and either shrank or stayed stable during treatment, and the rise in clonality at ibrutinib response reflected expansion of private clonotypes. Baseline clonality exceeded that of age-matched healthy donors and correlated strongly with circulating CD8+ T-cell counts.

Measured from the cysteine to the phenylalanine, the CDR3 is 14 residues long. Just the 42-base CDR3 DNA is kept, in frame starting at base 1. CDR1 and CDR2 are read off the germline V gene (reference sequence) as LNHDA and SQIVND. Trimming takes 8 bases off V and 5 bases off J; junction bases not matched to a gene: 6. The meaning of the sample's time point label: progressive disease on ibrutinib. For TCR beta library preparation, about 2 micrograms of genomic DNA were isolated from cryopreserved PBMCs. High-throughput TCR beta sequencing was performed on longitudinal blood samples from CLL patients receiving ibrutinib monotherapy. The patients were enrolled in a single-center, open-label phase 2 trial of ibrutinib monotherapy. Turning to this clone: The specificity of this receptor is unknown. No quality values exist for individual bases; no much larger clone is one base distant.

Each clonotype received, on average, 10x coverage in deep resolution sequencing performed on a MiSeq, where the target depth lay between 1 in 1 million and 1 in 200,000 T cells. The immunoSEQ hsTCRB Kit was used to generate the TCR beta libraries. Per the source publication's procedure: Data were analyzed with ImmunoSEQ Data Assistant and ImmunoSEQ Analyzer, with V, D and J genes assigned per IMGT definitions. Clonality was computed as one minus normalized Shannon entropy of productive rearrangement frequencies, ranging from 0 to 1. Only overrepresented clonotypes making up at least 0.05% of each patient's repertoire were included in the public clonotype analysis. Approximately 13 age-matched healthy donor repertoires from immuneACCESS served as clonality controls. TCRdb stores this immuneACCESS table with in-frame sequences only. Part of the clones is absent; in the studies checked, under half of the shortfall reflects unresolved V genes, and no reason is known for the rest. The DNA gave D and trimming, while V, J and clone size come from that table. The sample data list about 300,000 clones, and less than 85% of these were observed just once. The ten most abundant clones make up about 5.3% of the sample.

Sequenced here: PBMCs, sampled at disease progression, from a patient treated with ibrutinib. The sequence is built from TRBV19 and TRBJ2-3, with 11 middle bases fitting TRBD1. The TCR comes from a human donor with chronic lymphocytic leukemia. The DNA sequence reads TGTGCCAGTTGGGACAGGGGGTCCGGAGATACGCAGTATTTT. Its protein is CASWDRGSGDTQYF.